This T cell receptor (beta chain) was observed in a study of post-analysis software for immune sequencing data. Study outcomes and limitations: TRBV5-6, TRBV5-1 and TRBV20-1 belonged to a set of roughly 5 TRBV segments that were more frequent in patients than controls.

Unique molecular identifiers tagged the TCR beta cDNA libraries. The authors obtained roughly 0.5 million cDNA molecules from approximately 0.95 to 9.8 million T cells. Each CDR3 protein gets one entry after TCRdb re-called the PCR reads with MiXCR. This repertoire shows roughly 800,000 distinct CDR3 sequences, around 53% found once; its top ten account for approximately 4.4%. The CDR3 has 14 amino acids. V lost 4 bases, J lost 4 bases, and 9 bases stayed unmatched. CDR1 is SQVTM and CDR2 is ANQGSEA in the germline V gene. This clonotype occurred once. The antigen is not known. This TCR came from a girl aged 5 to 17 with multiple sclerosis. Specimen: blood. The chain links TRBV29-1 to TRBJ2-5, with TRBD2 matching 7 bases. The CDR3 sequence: CSVAGGSGAETQYF. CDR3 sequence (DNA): TGCAGCGTTGCCGGCGGGAGTGGTGCAGAGACCCAGTACTTC.